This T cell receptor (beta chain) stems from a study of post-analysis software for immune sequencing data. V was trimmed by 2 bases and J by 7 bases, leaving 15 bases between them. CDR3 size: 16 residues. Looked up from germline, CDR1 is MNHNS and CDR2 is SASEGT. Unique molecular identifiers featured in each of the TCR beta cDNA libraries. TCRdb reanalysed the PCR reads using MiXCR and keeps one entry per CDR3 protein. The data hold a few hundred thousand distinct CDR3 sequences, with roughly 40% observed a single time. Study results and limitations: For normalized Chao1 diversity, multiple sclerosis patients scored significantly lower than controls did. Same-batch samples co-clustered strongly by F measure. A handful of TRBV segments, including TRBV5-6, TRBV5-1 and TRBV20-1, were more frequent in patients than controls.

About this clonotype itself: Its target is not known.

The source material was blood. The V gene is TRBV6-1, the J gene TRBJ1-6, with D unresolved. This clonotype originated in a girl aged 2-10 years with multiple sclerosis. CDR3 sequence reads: CASSEQGPRSNSPLHF. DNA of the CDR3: TGTGCCAGCAGTGAACAAGGTCCGAGGTCGAATTCACCCCTCCACTTT.